These 19 T cell receptor beta chains were sequenced from one sample in a study of T cell repertoires in cytomegalovirus infection (dated by TCRdb to the late 2010s). The instrument was an Illumina HiSeq 1500. TCRdb handled the public reads itself, with Q25 trimming in fastp and clone calling in MiXCR, and kept productive beta chains. Duplicate CDR3 protein sequences are folded into a single record with the most common DNA and genes. This sample lists over 100,000 distinct CDR3 sequences; over 9.5% were detected once. The ten largest clones take up over 25% of the sample. What these receptors recognize is not known. Sequences were obtained from PBMCs, sequenced either directly or after in vitro stimulation (not recorded which). These receptors were taken from a human donor in good health (CMV status not recorded). Some clones in this sample may be carry-over from other donors' samples.

This clonotype was detected only a few times. The rearrangement uses TRBV19 and TRBJ2-3; the match to TRBD2 covers 7 bases. This CDR3 region has 16 residues. CDR1 is LNHDA and CDR2 is SQIVND in the germline V gene (reference sequence). V dropped 3 bases and J dropped 2; count of bases not matched to a gene: 8. CDR3 loop: CASSIQAGTPTDTQYF. CDR3 DNA: TGTGCCAGTAGTATCCAAGCGGGAACCCCCACAGATACGCAGTATTTT.

This clonotype was seen at least ten times. V usage is TRBV11-3 and J usage is TRBJ1-1, with D hard to call. Trimming left V 5 bases short and J 2 bases short, with 15 bases between. This CDR3 has 15 amino acids. Germline loops: CDR1 SGHNT, CDR2 YENEEA. The CDR3 region has the DNA TGTGCCAGCAGCCCGAGTCCGGCAGGAAACACTGAAGCTTTCTTT. Its translation: CASSPSPAGNTEAFF.

This clonotype has ten or more counts. The chain recombines TRBV12-3 or TRBV12-4 with TRBJ1-2; 8 nucleotides match TRBD1. The length of the CDR3 is 15 residues. J was trimmed by 3 bases and V by 5 bases; bases with no gene match: 8. The CDR3 DNA is TGTGCCAGCAGTGGGCGACAGGGGAGCTACTATGGCTACACCTTC. This sequence encodes CASSGRQGSYYGYTF.

This clonotype was picked up many times. The genes are TRBV4-3 and TRBJ1-3; unclear D gene. Per germline, CDR1 LGHNA and CDR2 YSLEER. CDR3 size: 15 residues. Trimming pared 0 bases from V and 0 bases from J, leaving 6 bases between. The CDR3 loop reads CASSQEKFSGNTIYF. The CDR3 DNA sequence: TGCGCCAGCAGCCAAGAAAAATTCTCTGGAAACACCATATATTTT.

There are many counts of this clonotype. This chain joins TRBV6-1 and TRBJ2-5; 8 bases map to TRBD2. Germline trimming cut 7 bases from V and 3 bases from J; bases unmatched to any gene: 4. CDR1 MNHNS and CDR2 SASEGT come from the germline V gene. The CDR3 length is 13 residues. CDR3 sequence reads: CASTGGRKETQYF. In nucleotides, the CDR3 is TGTGCCAGCACGGGGGGGAGAAAAGAGACCCAGTACTTC.

The chain is built from TRBV7-6 and TRBJ2-1; TRBD1 or TRBD2 may be the D gene (6 bases each). The V end was cut by 4 bases, the J end by 9 bases, with 13 bases between. The CDR3 has 13 amino acids. The germline V gene has CDR1 SGHVS and CDR2 FNYEAQ. The CDR3 loop is CASSSGATPEQFF. The CDR3 bases are TGTGCCAGCAGCTCGGGGGCAACCCCTGAGCAGTTCTTC.

This clonotype showed up just a few times. J is TRBJ1-5 and V is TRBV27; TRBD1 matches at 7 bases. V shed 8 bases, J shed 1 base, and the junction held 8 bases outside the gene matches. Looked up from germline, CDR1 is MNHEY and CDR2 is SMNVEV (reference sequence). The length of the CDR3 is 15 residues. CDR3 region: CASAGGRGSNQPQHF. The CDR3 DNA follows: TGTGCCAGCGCAGGGGGACGAGGCAGCAATCAGCCCCAGCATTTT.

This clonotype occurred many times. The chain couples TRBV12-3 or TRBV12-4 to TRBJ2-1; TRBD2 matches 12 bases. CDR3 size: 16 residues. Trimming cost V 6 bases and J 9 bases; bases outside gene matches: 12. In DNA form, the CDR3 reads TGTGCCAGCAGCCCAACTCTAGCGGGAGGGGCTGGTGAGCAGTTCTTC. Its translation is CASSPTLAGGAGEQFF.

This chain uses TRBV6-2 or TRBV6-3 with TRBJ2-3; no definite D call. CDR3 length equals 15 residues. V gave up 4 bases and J gave up 6 bases, with 17 bases separating them. CDR1 is MNHEY, CDR2 SVGEGT, per germline. The CDR3: CASSSRTRWRDTQYF. CDR3 nucleotides: TGTGCCAGCAGTTCCCGAACCCGCTGGCGGGATACGCAGTATTTT.

This clonotype was recorded many times. The genes are TRBV6-2 or TRBV6-3 and TRBJ2-3; 13 positions agree with TRBD2. V shed 5 bases and J 4 bases; nucleotides not matched to a gene: 12. The CDR3 totals 18 residues. CDR1 is MNHEY and CDR2 is SVGEGT in the germline V gene. CDR3 region: CASSPYRTSGRYSDTQYF. The CDR3 DNA is TGTGCCAGCAGTCCCTACCGGACTAGCGGGAGATACTCAGATACGCAGTATTTT.

The V and J genes are TRBV5-1 and TRBJ2-7; 8 bases map to TRBD1. With 4 bases clipped from V and 6 bases from J, the junction kept 12 bases outside the gene matches. Germline V gene data show CDR1 as SGHRS and CDR2 as YFSETQ. This CDR3 region has 15 residues. CDR3 in DNA: TGCGCCAGCAGCCCACTTCAGGACAGGGTTGGCGAGCAGTACTTC. This gives the protein CASSPLQDRVGEQYF.

This clonotype was recorded at least ten times. The genes are TRBV19 and TRBJ1-5; D remains ambiguous. This CDR3 is 13 amino acids long. V shed 5 bases and J shed 3 bases, with 8 bases lying between them. Per the germline V gene, CDR1 is LNHDA and CDR2 is SQIVND (reference sequence). CDR3 residues: CASSAGLNQPQHF. CDR3 nucleotides: TGTGCCAGTAGTGCAGGACTCAATCAGCCCCAGCATTTT. The full variable domain, rest sourced from reference TRBV19 and TRBJ1-5, is DGGITQSPKYLFRKEGQNVTLSCEQNLNHDAMYWYRQDPGQGLRLIYYSQIVNDFQKGDIAEGYSVSREKKESFPLTVTSAQKNPTAFYLCASSAGLNQPQHFGDGTRLSIL.

In its sample, this clonotype was seen many times. This chain joins TRBV5-4 and TRBJ2-2, with 8 bases fitting TRBD2. Germline CDR1 reads SGHNT; CDR2 reads YYREEE (reference sequence). The CDR3 covers 16 residues. Trimming at V came to 1 base and at J to 4 bases, leaving 6 bases not matched to a gene. The CDR3 nucleotides read TGTGCCAGCAGCTTGAATTCCGCGGGGGGCACCGGGGAGCTGTTTTTT. This sequence encodes CASSLNSAGGTGELFF.

This clonotype was counted many times. The chain is built from TRBV12-3 or TRBV12-4 and TRBJ1-3; the D gene is possibly TRBD1 (5 bases). V was shortened by 2 bases and J by 0 bases, with 8 bases between the two germline ends. There are 15 residues in the CDR3. This chain's CDR3 is CASSLQGSSGNTIYF. The CDR3 DNA is TGTGCCAGCAGTTTACAGGGCAGCTCTGGAAACACCATATATTTT.

Ten or more counts support this clonotype. The chain uses TRBV7-9 and TRBJ2-1; 9 bases align to TRBD2. The CDR3 is made up of 19 amino acids. Germline CDR1 is SEHNR and CDR2 is FQNEAQ (reference sequence). The J segment lost 5 bases and the V segment lost 2 bases, leaving 16 bases of the junction unmatched. The CDR3 sequence: CASSLKVGTSGSINNEQFF. The CDR3 DNA reads as TGTGCCAGCAGCTTAAAAGTGGGAACTAGCGGGTCTATAAACAATGAGCAGTTCTTC.

This clonotype was counted at least ten times. This chain joins TRBV7-2 and TRBJ2-1, with a weak D call TRBD2 (6 bases). The germline V gene encodes CDR1 SGHTA and CDR2 FQGNSA. This CDR3 is built from 14 residues. Between the trimmed V and J ends, which lost 8 bases and 7 bases, there was a span of 18 bases. As DNA, the CDR3 is TGTGCCAGCGCCTTAATAAGGAGGGTAAATGAGCAGTTCTTC. It is translated as CASALIRRVNEQFF.

This clonotype appeared many times. CDR3 nucleotides: TGTGCCAGCGGATCAACCTGGGACCAAGGAAACTATGGCTACACCTTC. Translating gives CASGSTWDQGNYGYTF. The V gene is TRBV27, the J gene TRBJ1-2; TRBD1 might be the D (5 bases). Germline loops: CDR1 MNHEY, CDR2 SMNVEV (reference sequence). The CDR3 is 16 amino acids. V dropped 8 bases and J dropped 2 bases, with 21 bases sitting between them.

This rearrangement joins TRBV7-2 to TRBJ1-4, with 8 bases identical to TRBD1. Losses at the gene ends were 5 bases for V and 9 bases for J; bases not matched to a gene: 8. The germline V gene encodes CDR1 SGHTA and CDR2 FQGNSA. The CDR3 spans 14 residues. CDR3 loop: CASSPRQGSQKLFF. The CDR3 DNA reads as TGTGCCAGCAGCCCCCGACAGGGGTCCCAAAAACTGTTTTTT.

This clonotype was counted many times. The chain has TRBV11-3 and TRBJ2-1; D is ambiguous. The CDR3 contains 14 residues. Germline V gene sequence: CDR1 SGHNT, CDR2 YENEEA. V dropped 0 bases and J dropped 5 bases, with 8 bases sitting between them. CDR3 loop: CASSLESVHNEQFF. The CDR3 region has the DNA TGTGCCAGCAGCTTAGAGAGCGTCCACAATGAGCAGTTCTTC.